This T cell receptor beta chain was observed in a study of human T cells and chemical hapten exposure. TCRdb used MiXCR to reprocess the RACE reads, holding one entry per CDR3 protein. Of about 190,000 distinct CDR3 sequences in the sample, around 25% were seen once. Deletions cut 0 bases from V and 11 bases from J, with 10 bases between. The germline V gene has CDR1 MGHRA and CDR2 YSYEKL. The CDR3 contains 13 residues. Sample time point: patch test 3, about 24 weeks after DPC sensitization. Treatment described: therapeutic diphenylcyclopropenone sensitization with weekly scalp DPC. This rearrangement joins TRBV4-1 to TRBJ2-2; maybe TRBD2 (6 bases). The material sequenced was whole blood, taken in connection with sensitization to the hapten diphenylcyclopropenone (DPC). The sequence was collected from a woman aged 40 to 49 with alopecia areata. Some clones in this sample may be carry-over from other donors' samples. The CDR3 sequence is CASSQDGGFELFF. CDR3 nucleotides: TGCGCCAGCAGCCAAGATGGGGGGTTTGAGCTGTTTTTT.